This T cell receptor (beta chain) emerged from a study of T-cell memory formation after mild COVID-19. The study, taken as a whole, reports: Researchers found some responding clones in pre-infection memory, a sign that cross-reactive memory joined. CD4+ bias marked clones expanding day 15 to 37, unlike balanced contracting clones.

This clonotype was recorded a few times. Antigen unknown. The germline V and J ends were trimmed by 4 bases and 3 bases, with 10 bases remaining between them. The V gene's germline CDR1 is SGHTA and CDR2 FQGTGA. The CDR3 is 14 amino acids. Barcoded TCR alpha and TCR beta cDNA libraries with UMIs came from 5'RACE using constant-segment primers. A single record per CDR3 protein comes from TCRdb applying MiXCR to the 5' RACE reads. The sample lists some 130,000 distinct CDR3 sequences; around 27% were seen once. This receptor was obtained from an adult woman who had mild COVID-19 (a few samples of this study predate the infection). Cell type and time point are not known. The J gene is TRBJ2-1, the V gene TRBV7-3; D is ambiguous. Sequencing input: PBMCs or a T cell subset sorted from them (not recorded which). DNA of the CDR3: TGTGCCAGCAGCTCCGCTCCAGGCTACAATGAGCAGTTCTTC. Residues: CASSSAPGYNEQFF. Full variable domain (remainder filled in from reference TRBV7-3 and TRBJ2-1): GAGVSQTPSNKVTEKGKYVELRCDPISGHTALYWYRQSLGQGPEFLIYFQGTGAADDSGLPNDRFFAVRPEGSVSTLKIQRTERGDSAVYLCASSSAPGYNEQFFGPGTRLTVL.